A single sample gave rise to the 20 T cell receptor beta chains below, sequenced in a study of T-cell memory formation after mild COVID-19. TCRdb re-called the 5' RACE reads through MiXCR, storing one row per CDR3 protein. The top ten hold 12% to 15% of the sample, which has roughly 150,000 distinct CDR3 sequences, around 13% seen once. Sequenced material: PBMCs or a T cell subset sorted from them (not recorded which). These receptors were taken from an adult woman who had mild COVID-19 (a few samples of this study predate the infection). Cell type and time point are not known.

The table lists this clonotype with a few counts. V and J are TRBV18 and TRBJ2-7, with D uncertain. The germline CDR1 and CDR2 sequences are KGHSH and LQKENI. Trimming took 0 bases from V and 4 from J, leaving 7 bases between them. The CDR3 is 13 residues long. CDR3 residues: CASSPPNGYEQYF. The CDR3 coding sequence is TGTGCCAGCTCACCACCGAACGGGTACGAGCAGTACTTC. Full variable domain (rest looked up from reference TRBV18 and TRBJ2-7): NAGVMQNPRHLVRRRGQEARLRCSPMKGHSHVYWYRQLPEEGLKFMVYLQKENIIDESGMPKERFSAEFPKEGPSILRIQQVVRGDSAAYFCASSPPNGYEQYFGPGTRLTVT.

V gene TRBV6-2 or TRBV6-3 combines with J gene TRBJ1-1, with a possible D match to TRBD1 (6 bases). The germline V and J ends were trimmed by 6 bases and 0 bases, with 8 bases remaining between them. The CDR3 length is 13 residues. Germline values: CDR1 MNHEY, CDR2 SVGEGT. Written as DNA, the CDR3 is TGTGCCAGCAGCAGACAGGTGAACACTGAAGCTTTCTTT. Translating gives CASSRQVNTEAFF.

This rearrangement joins TRBV27 to TRBJ1-4, with D perhaps TRBD1 (6 bases). Looked up from germline, CDR1 is MNHEY and CDR2 is SMNVEV (reference sequence). The V and J ends lost 4 bases and 0 bases respectively, with 15 bases between them. The CDR3 loop spans 17 amino acids. This CDR3 reads CASSSPGADATNEKLFF. CDR3 in DNA: TGTGCCAGCAGTTCCCCAGGGGCTGATGCAACTAATGAAAAACTGTTTTTT. The full variable domain, rest sourced from reference TRBV27 and TRBJ1-4, is EAQVTQNPRYLITVTGKKLTVTCSQNMNHEYMSWYRQDPGLGLRQIYYSMNVEVTDKGDVPEGYKVSRKEKRNFPLILESPSPNQTSLYFCASSSPGADATNEKLFFGSGTQLSVL.

The chain employs TRBV3-1 and TRBJ2-2; 9 bases are shared with TRBD1. This CDR3 spans 15 amino acids. With 5 bases clipped from V and 7 bases from J, the junction kept 8 bases outside the gene matches. CDR1 and CDR2 (germline): LGHDT, YNNKEL (reference sequence). The CDR3 sequence: CASSYRGRSGGELFF. DNA for the CDR3: TGTGCCAGCAGCTACAGGGGGCGCTCGGGCGGGGAGCTGTTTTTT.

This sequence joins TRBV9 and TRBJ1-2, with TRBD1 as a possible D gene (5 bases). CDR3 length equals 12 residues. V was trimmed by 7 bases and J by 6 bases, leaving 13 bases between them. CDR1 SGDLS and CDR2 YYNGEE come from the germline V gene. CDR3 in amino acids: CASAPGVDGYTF. The CDR3 nucleotides are TGTGCCAGCGCACCGGGGGTCGATGGCTACACCTTC. The full variable domain, completed using reference TRBV9 and TRBJ1-2, is DSGVTQTPKHLITATGQRVTLRCSPRSGDLSVYWYQQSLDQGLQFLIQYYNGEERAKGNILERFSAQQFPDLHSELNLSSLELGDSALYFCASAPGVDGYTFGSGTRLTVV.

This chain connects TRBV27 to TRBJ2-1; 9 bases are a match to TRBD2. Looked up from germline, CDR1 is MNHEY and CDR2 is SMNVEV (reference sequence). CDR3 length: 16 amino acids. The V segment lost 9 bases and the J segment 0 bases; nucleotides outside the gene matches: 9. This chain's CDR3 is CASSRAGGSSYNEQFF. The CDR3 DNA sequence: TGTGCCAGTTCAAGAGCGGGAGGCAGCTCCTACAATGAGCAGTTCTTC.

The chain employs TRBV12-3 or TRBV12-4 and TRBJ2-5; D might be TRBD1 (5 bases). V was pared by 5 bases and J by 1 base, with 11 bases between. The CDR3 is 14 residues long. CDR3: CASSRDSTQETQYF. The CDR3 nucleotides read TGTGCCAGCAGTAGAGACAGTACCCAAGAGACCCAGTACTTC.

This sequence joins TRBV12-3 or TRBV12-4 and TRBJ1-5, with D unclear. The germline V and J ends were trimmed by 6 bases and 5 bases, with 11 bases remaining between them. The CDR3 extends over 13 amino acids. The CDR3 nucleotides read TGTGCCAGCAGCCTGGGTACAGATCAGCCCCAGCATTTT. As protein: CASSLGTDQPQHF.

The gene calls are TRBV4-2 and TRBJ2-2; D is possibly TRBD2 (6 bases). The V and J ends lost 2 bases and 0 bases respectively, with 13 bases between them. The germline V gene has CDR1 LGHNA and CDR2 YNFKEQ. CDR3 size: 17 residues. CDR3 nucleotides: TGTGCCAGCAGCCAAAGGTTAGCGGAGTCGAACACCGGGGAGCTGTTTTTT. Encoded protein: CASSQRLAESNTGELFF.

V gene TRBV12-3 or TRBV12-4 combines with J gene TRBJ2-5, with a possible D match to TRBD2 (5 bases). Trimming removed 5 bases at V and 0 bases at J, with 10 bases between. This CDR3 region has 14 residues. The CDR3 loop is CASSPYGDQETQYF. The CDR3 DNA reads as TGTGCCAGCAGTCCTTACGGGGACCAAGAGACCCAGTACTTC.

This clonotype showed up just a few times. This rearrangement joins TRBV5-5 to TRBJ2-3; unclear D gene. Between the trimmed V and J ends, which lost 5 bases and 6 bases, there was a span of 13 bases. CDR3 length: 13 amino acids. Germline assignment: CDR1 SGHKS and CDR2 YYEKEE (reference sequence). CDR3 residues: CASSADVGDTQYF. The CDR3 nucleotides are TGTGCCAGCAGTGCGGACGTCGGGGATACGCAGTATTTT.

The chain has TRBV6-5 and TRBJ2-3, with TRBD1 identical over 8 bases. From germline, CDR1 is MNHEY and CDR2 SVGAGI. This CDR3 is built from 17 residues. J was trimmed by 2 bases and V by 11 bases; bases with no gene match: 18. This chain's CDR3 is CAASETGASVLTDTQYF. The CDR3 bases are TGTGCCGCATCCGAGACAGGGGCGTCTGTACTCACAGATACGCAGTATTTT.

V gene TRBV12-3 or TRBV12-4 combines with J gene TRBJ2-3; weak D call: TRBD2 (6 bases). CDR3 length equals 12 residues. CDR3 coding DNA: TGTGCGACGGGGGAGGCCCCAGATACGCAGTATTTT. This translates into CATGEAPDTQYF.

The genes are TRBV6-2 or TRBV6-3 and TRBJ2-1; 8 nucleotides agree with TRBD1. Per the germline V gene, CDR1 is MNHEY and CDR2 is SVGEGT. This CDR3 contains 17 residues. With 0 bases clipped from V and 0 bases from J, the junction kept 4 bases outside the gene matches. The CDR3 DNA reads as TGTGCCAGCAGTTACTCGACAGGGGTACCCTCCTACAATGAGCAGTTCTTC. It yields the protein CASSYSTGVPSYNEQFF.

This clonotype appeared a few times. This sequence joins TRBV6-5 and TRBJ1-2; 8 bases align to TRBD1. V was pared by 2 bases and J by 4 bases, with 6 bases of the junction left unmatched. From germline, CDR1 is MNHEY and CDR2 SVGAGI. The CDR3 contains 15 residues. This CDR3 is CASSYDRGLTYGYTF. Here the CDR3 DNA reads TGTGCCAGCAGTTACGACAGGGGACTGACCTATGGCTACACCTTC.

A few counts support this clonotype. The chain has TRBV7-6 and TRBJ2-2, with 9 bases lining up with TRBD2. With V trimmed by 5 bases and J by 0 bases, 13 bases remained unmatched. Germline assignment: CDR1 SGHVS and CDR2 FNYEAQ. This CDR3 contains 19 residues. CDR3 nucleotides: TGTGCCAGCAGCCCCCGAGGTTATTTAGCGGGAGCGAACACCGGGGAGCTGTTTTTT. Translation: CASSPRGYLAGANTGELFF.

The CDR3 sequence: CASSNSDPYEQYF. In nucleotides, the CDR3 is TGTGCCAGCAGCAACTCCGACCCCTACGAGCAGTACTTC. This chain uses TRBV11-3 with TRBJ2-7; D unresolved. Germline V gene lookup returns CDR1 SGHNT and CDR2 YENEEA. Trimming stripped 5 bases from V and 2 bases from J, with 10 bases between. This CDR3 spans 13 amino acids.

This clonotype was seen a few times. V is TRBV7-9 and J is TRBJ1-5, with TRBD1 matching over 9 bases. CDR3 size: 15 residues. V trimming: 1 base; J trimming: 6 bases; junction bases outside the gene matches: 4. The germline gives CDR1 SEHNR, CDR2 FQNEAQ (reference sequence). Here the CDR3 reads CASSLDRGLGQPQHF. CDR3 nucleotides: TGTGCCAGCAGCTTAGACAGGGGGCTCGGTCAGCCCCAGCATTTT. Using reference TRBV7-9 and TRBJ1-5 for the parts outside the CDR3, the full variable domain is DTGVSQNPRHKITKRGQNVTFRCDPISEHNRLYWYRQTLGQGPEFLTYFQNEAQLEKSRLLSDRFSAERPKGSFSTLEIQRTEQGDSAMYLCASSLDRGLGQPQHFGDGTRLSIL.

The chain uses TRBV6-5 and TRBJ1-2; maybe TRBD1 (5 bases). CDR3 length: 14 amino acids. Per germline, CDR1 MNHEY and CDR2 SVGAGI. Trimming stripped 2 bases from V and 4 bases from J, with 11 bases between. This CDR3 reads CASSYQAGPYGYTF. The DNA for the CDR3 is TGTGCCAGCAGTTACCAAGCAGGGCCCTATGGCTACACCTTC.

J is TRBJ2-1 and V is TRBV3-1; D perhaps matches TRBD1 (5 bases). Germline V gene data show CDR1 as LGHDT and CDR2 as YNNKEL (reference sequence). This CDR3 spans 13 amino acids. V lost 5 bases to trimming and J lost 6 bases, with 11 bases between them. The CDR3 DNA follows: TGTGCCAGCAGCATATGGGGCCCCAATGAGCAGTTCTTC. It is translated as CASSIWGPNEQFF.